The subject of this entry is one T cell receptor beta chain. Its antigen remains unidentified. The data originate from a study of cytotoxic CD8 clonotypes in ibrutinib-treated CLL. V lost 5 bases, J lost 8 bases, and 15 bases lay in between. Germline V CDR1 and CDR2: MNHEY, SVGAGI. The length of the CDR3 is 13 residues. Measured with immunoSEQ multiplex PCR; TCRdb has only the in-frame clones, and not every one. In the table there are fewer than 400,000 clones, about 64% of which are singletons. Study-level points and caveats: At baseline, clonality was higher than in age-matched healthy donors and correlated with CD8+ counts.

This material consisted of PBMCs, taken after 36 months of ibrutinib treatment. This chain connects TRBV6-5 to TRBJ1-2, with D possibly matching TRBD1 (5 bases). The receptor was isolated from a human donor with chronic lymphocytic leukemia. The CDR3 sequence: CASSTREGRGYTF. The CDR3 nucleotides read TGTGCCAGCAGTACCCGGGAGGGACGAGGCTACACCTTC.